This is a list of T cell receptor beta chains from one sample in a study of blood T cell repertoires in COVID-19. Clones were read by immunoSEQ multiplex PCR, and TCRdb kept only the in-frame ones, dropping some. This table has fewer than 400,000 clones, approximately 86% appearing once. The material sequenced was PBMCs or T cells enriched from blood (not recorded which). These receptor sequences come from a young woman who had recovered from COVID-19. Both conserved end residues are part of each CDR3. Fields, in order: J gene, clone size, D gene, V gene, CDR3 DNA, CDR3 protein. The D gene is left open where the match is weak. Clone sizes are given selectively: once, few, many, or a class where the clone is expanded.

TRBJ2-2 . TRBD1 TRBV6-1 TGTGCCAGCAGTGAAAGTCATGGCAGGGGGCGCTCAGGGGAGCTGTTTTTT CASSESHGRGRSGELFF
TRBJ1-1 . . TRBV5-1 TGCGCCAGCAGCTCAGAGGTCATGGGCACTGAAGCTTTCTTT CASSSEVMGTEAFF
TRBJ1-1 few TRBD1 TRBV4-3 TGCGCCAGCAGCCAATACCCGGGACAGGGCCGGAACACTGAAGCTTTCTTT CASSQYPGQGRNTEAFF
TRBJ2-7 once . TRBV28 TGTGCCAGCAGTTACACACCCGCGCGGTACGAGCAGTACTTC CASSYTPARYEQYF
TRBJ2-7 . . TRBV7-9 TGTGCCAGCAGCTCCACGCAGGGCCTAGACGAGCAGTACTTC CASSSTQGLDEQYF
TRBJ2-7 . . TRBV6-5 TGTGCCAGCAGTTACGAAGGGACACCCTACGAGCAGTACTTC CASSYEGTPYEQYF
TRBJ1-2 few TRBD1 TRBV11-2 TGTGCCAGCAGCTCGATACAGGGGTTCGTCGGCTATGGCTACACCTTC CASSSIQGFVGYGYTF
TRBJ1-6 few . TRBV7-3 TGTGCCAGCAGCTCCGGACCGGGCGGGAATTCACCCCTCCACTTT CASSSGPGGNSPLHF
TRBJ2-7 . . TRBV7-9 TGTGCCAGCAGCTTAGGGGGCTTAACCCACGAGCAGTACTTC CASSLGGLTHEQYF
TRBJ2-3 . . TRBV2 TGTGCCAGCAGTCCAACTACAGATACGCAGTATTTT CASSPTTDTQYF
TRBJ1-5 . TRBD1 TRBV19 TGTGCCAGTAGAGAGGACAGGTTGTACAGCAATCAGCCCCAGCATTTT CASREDRLYSNQPQHF
TRBJ2-1 . TRBD1 TRBV2 TGTGCCAGCAGACTACAGGGGGTCTCCTACAATGAGCAGTTCTTC CASRLQGVSYNEQFF
TRBJ2-7 . . TRBV7-2 TGTGCCAGCAGCCTATTGGACTTGGGGCAGTACTTC CASSLLDLGQYF
TRBJ1-3 once TRBD1 TRBV5-6 TGTGCCAGCAGCTCGGGACAGAGCTCTGGAAACACCATATATTTT CASSSGQSSGNTIYF
TRBJ1-1 . . TRBV7-2 TGTGCCAGCAGCTTATTTGGCGGGGCCGAGACTGAAGCTTTCTTT CASSLFGGAETEAFF
TRBJ2-1 . . TRBV4-3 TGCGCCAGCAGCCAACAATCTAGGCGGGGACCCAGCGATGAGCAGTTCTTC CASSQQSRRGPSDEQFF
TRBJ2-3 . . TRBV10-1 TGCGCCAGCAGGACTTCAGATACGCAGTATTTT CASRTSDTQYF
TRBJ1-1 few TRBD1 TRBV3-1/TRBV3-2 TGTGCCAGCAGCCAAGGGACAGGGGACACTGAAGCTTTCTTT CASSQGTGDTEAFF
TRBJ1-5 . TRBD1 TRBV7-2 TGTGCCAGCAGCCTGGGACAGCGTAGCAATCAGCCCCAGCATTTT CASSLGQRSNQPQHF
TRBJ2-7 few . TRBV12-5 TGTGCTAGTGCGAGAGGTCCCTACGAGCAGTACTTC CASARGPYEQYF
TRBJ2-4 . . TRBV27 TGTGCCAGCAGTTTAGCCGGGACCAAAAACATTCAGTACTTC CASSLAGTKNIQYF
TRBJ1-2 . . TRBV6-6 TGTGCCAGCAGTTACTCACAGGGTGGTATCGGCTACACCTTC CASSYSQGGIGYTF
TRBJ2-7 few . TRBV19 TGTGCCAGTAACCGCTATAACCGATCCTACGAGCAGTACTTC CASNRYNRSYEQYF
TRBJ1-4 few . TRBV27 TGTGCCAGCAGGGGACATGGACCGGGAGAAAAACTGTTTTTT CASRGHGPGEKLFF
TRBJ2-7 . TRBD1 TRBV28 TGTGCCAGCAGTGATACAGGGGGGTCCTACGAGCAGTACTTC CASSDTGGSYEQYF
TRBJ2-4 . . TRBV19 TGTGCCAGTAGCCTTGGCACGGGACTAGCCAAAAACATTCAGTACTTC CASSLGTGLAKNIQYF
TRBJ2-3 once . TRBV6-4 TGTGCCAGTAGACGGGACTCTCCCACAGATACGCAGTATTTT CASRRDSPTDTQYF
TRBJ2-2 . TRBD1 TRBV6-5 TGTGCCAGCATGGGACAGGGATCGAACACCGGGGAGCTGTTTTTT CASMGQGSNTGELFF
TRBJ2-1 . TRBD2 TRBV5-1 TGCGCCAGCAGCTTGAGGCGGGGGGCCGACAATGAGCAGTTCTTC CASSLRRGADNEQFF
TRBJ1-2 . . TRBV24-1 TGTGCCACCAGTGATCCCGCCGTGGGCAGCAACTATGGCTACACCTTC CATSDPAVGSNYGYTF
TRBJ1-1 few . TRBV5-1 TGCGCCAGCTCACCGGGACACTGGAACACTGAAGCTTTCTTT CASSPGHWNTEAFF
TRBJ1-2 . TRBD1 TRBV25-1 TGTGCCAGCAGCCCAACCGTGGACAGGGGATTTGGCTACACCTTC CASSPTVDRGFGYTF
TRBJ2-1 . . TRBV6-4 TGTGCCAGCAGTGACTTAATCAATGAGCAGTTCTTC CASSDLINEQFF
TRBJ2-2 . . TRBV5-1 TGCGCCAGCAGCTTGGCCGGCAGGGCGAACACCGGGGAGCTGTTTTTT CASSLAGRANTGELFF
TRBJ2-7 . TRBD2 TRBV5-1 TGCGCCAGCAGCCCGACTAGCGGGAGCTCCTACGAGCAGTACTTC CASSPTSGSSYEQYF
TRBJ1-1 few TRBD1 TRBV9 TGTGCCAGCAGCCCATCGGACAGGGGAGAAGCTTTCTTT CASSPSDRGEAFF
TRBJ1-4 . . TRBV28 TGTGCCAGCAGTTTAGAGGGGGCAACTAATGAAAAACTGTTTTTT CASSLEGATNEKLFF
TRBJ1-1 . TRBD1 TRBV7-2 TGTGCCAGCAGCCTGGAGGGGGCCTGGGAAGCTTTCTTT CASSLEGAWEAFF
TRBJ2-1 . . TRBV28 TGTGCCAGCAGTCTCGGAACCGGCGGGCGAGAGCAGTTCTTC CASSLGTGGREQFF
TRBJ1-1 . TRBD1 TRBV12-3/TRBV12-4 TGTGCCAGCAGTTCAGGGGGCCCTGAAGCTTTCTTT CASSSGGPEAFF
TRBJ2-5 . . TRBV27 TGTGCCAGCAGCCGGACATTCCAAGAGACCCAGTACTTC CASSRTFQETQYF
TRBJ1-4 once . TRBV18 TGTGCCAGCTCACCACCGTATGAGGGAAGCCTCTTTTTT CASSPPYEGSLFF
TRBJ2-2 many . TRBV5-6 TGTGCCAGCAGCTTGGCCCGTAGTCGAACCGGGGAGCTGTTTTTT CASSLARSRTGELFF
TRBJ1-1 . . TRBV5-1 TGCGCCAGCAGCCCGCAGGGGAACACTGAAGCTTTCTTT CASSPQGNTEAFF
TRBJ2-7 . TRBD1 TRBV20-1 TGCAGTGCTAGTGGGGGGACAGGCTACGAGCAGTACTTC CSASGGTGYEQYF
TRBJ1-1 . . TRBV15 TGTGCCACCAGCACCAGACTTAACACTGAAGCTTTCTTT CATSTRLNTEAFF
TRBJ2-5 . TRBD2 TRBV11-2 TGTGCCAGCAGCTTAGAGGGGACTAGCATGGAGACCCAGTACTTC CASSLEGTSMETQYF
TRBJ1-2 many . TRBV7-8 TGTGCCAGCAGCTTAGATGGGGGGGCAGGGATCGATGGCTACACCTTC CASSLDGGAGIDGYTF
TRBJ1-4 . . TRBV4-2 TGTGCCAGCAGCCAAGGCCGGGGCCCCCAAGGGGGTGAAAAACTGTTTTTT CASSQGRGPQGGEKLFF
TRBJ1-4 . TRBD1 TRBV7-9 TGTGCCAGCAGCCCCCCGGGACAGGGCCCAACTAATGAAAAACTGTTTTTT CASSPPGQGPTNEKLFF
TRBJ2-7 few TRBD2 TRBV14 TGTGCCAGCAGCCGGGATAGCGGGACCTCCTCCTACGAGCAGTACTTC CASSRDSGTSSYEQYF